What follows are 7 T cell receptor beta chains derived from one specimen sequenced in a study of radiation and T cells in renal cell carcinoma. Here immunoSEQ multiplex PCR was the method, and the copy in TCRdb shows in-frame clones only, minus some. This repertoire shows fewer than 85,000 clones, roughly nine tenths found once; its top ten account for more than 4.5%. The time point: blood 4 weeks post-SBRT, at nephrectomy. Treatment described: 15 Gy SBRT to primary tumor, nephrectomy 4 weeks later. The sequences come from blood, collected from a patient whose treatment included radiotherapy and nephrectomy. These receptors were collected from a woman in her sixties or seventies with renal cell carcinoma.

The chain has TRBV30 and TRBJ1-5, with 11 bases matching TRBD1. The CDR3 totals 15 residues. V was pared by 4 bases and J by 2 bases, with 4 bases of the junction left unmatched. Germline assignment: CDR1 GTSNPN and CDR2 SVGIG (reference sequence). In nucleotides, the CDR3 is TGTGCCTGGAAAATGGGACAGGGGGGCAATCAGCCCCAGCATTTT. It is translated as CAWKMGQGGNQPQHF.

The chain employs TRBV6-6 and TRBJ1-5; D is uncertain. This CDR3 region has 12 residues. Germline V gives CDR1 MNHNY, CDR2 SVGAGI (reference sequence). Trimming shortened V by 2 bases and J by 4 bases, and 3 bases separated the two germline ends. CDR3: CASSYKNQPQHF. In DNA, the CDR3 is TGTGCCAGCAGTTACAAGAATCAGCCCCAGCATTTT.

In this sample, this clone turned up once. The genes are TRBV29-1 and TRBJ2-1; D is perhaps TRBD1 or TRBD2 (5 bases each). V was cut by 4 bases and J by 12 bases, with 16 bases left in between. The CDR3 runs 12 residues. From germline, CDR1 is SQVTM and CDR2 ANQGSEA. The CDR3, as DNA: TGCAGCGTTGTGGCCAGGGAAGAGGGGCAGTTCTTC. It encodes CSVVAREEGQFF.

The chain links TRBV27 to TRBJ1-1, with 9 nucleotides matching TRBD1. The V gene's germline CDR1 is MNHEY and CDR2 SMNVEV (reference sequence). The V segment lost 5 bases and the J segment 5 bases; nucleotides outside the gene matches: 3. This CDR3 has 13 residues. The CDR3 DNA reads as TGTGCCAGCAGTGGACAGGGGTGGACTGAAGCTTTCTTT. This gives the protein CASSGQGWTEAFF.

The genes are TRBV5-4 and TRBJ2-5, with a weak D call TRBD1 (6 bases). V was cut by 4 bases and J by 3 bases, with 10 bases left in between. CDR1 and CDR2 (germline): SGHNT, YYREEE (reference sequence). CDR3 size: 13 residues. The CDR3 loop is CASSGPGEETQYF. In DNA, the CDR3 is TGTGCCAGCAGCGGCCCAGGGGAAGAGACCCAGTACTTC.

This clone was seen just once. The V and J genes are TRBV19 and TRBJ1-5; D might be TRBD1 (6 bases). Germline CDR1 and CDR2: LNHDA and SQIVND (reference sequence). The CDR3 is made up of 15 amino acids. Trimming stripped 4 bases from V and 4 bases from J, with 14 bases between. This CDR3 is CASSTGTRGNQPQHF. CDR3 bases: TGTGCCAGTAGTACCGGGACACGGGGAAATCAGCCCCAGCATTTT. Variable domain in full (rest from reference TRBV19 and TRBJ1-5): DGGITQSPKYLFRKEGQNVTLSCEQNLNHDAMYWYRQDPGQGLRLIYYSQIVNDFQKGDIAEGYSVSREKKESFPLTVTSAQKNPTAFYLCASSTGTRGNQPQHFGDGTRLSIL.

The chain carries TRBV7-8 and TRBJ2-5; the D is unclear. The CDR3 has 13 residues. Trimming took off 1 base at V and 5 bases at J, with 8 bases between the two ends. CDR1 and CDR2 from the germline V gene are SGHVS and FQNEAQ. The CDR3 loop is CASSLGPSETQYF. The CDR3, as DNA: TGTGCCAGCAGCTTAGGGCCGTCGGAGACCCAGTACTTC. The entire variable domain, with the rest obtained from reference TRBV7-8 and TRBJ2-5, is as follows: GAGVSQSPRYKVAKRGQDVALRCDPISGHVSLFWYQQALGQGPEFLTYFQNEAQLDKSGLPSDRFFAERPEGSVSTLKIQRTQQEDSAVYLCASSLGPSETQYFGPGTRLLVL.